This T cell receptor (beta chain) is from a study of beta chain features in type 1 diabetes. Comments on this clone: The antigen remains unidentified.

Study observations and caveats: At VDJ recombination sites, type 1 diabetes patients had fewer insertions and more deleted nucleotides.

cDNA synthesis used the whole RNA isolate, giving expressed TCRB sequences. Data came from immunoSEQ multiplex PCR; TCRdb stores just in-frame clones and leaves some out. The sample includes about 360,000 clones, about 12% of them seen just once. This CDR3 is 15 amino acids long. V was shortened by 1 base and J by 1 base, with 11 bases between the two germline ends. CDR1 is MNHEY, CDR2 SVGAGI, per germline. The sequenced sample consisted of naive CD4+ T cells from blood. V gene TRBV6-5 combines with J gene TRBJ2-7; possible D gene TRBD2, 5 bases. The origin of this receptor is a man younger than 35 in good health. The CDR3 bases are TGTGCCAGCAGTTACTTCCCGGGAAAGTCCTACGAGCAGTACTTC. It translates to CASSYFPGKSYEQYF.